This T cell receptor (beta chain) stems from a study of regulatory T cells in long-lasting Graves disease. iRepertoire HTBI primers and Arm-PCR of CDR3 regions built TCR beta libraries. TCRdb re-analysed the multiplex PCR reads in MiXCR, keeping a single row per CDR3 protein. This repertoire shows 450,000 to 600,000 distinct CDR3 sequences, roughly 14% found once; its top ten account for 10%. Findings and limits, study-wide: Gene preferences differed: TRBV28, TRBJ1-2, TRBJ2-5 in persistent cases.

Per germline, CDR1 SNHLY and CDR2 FYNNEI. Trimming cost V 1 base and J 3 bases, with 7 bases left between them. The CDR3 is 13 amino acids. The time point was: newly diagnosed GD, antithyroid drugs for less than 3 months. Generation of the TCR library employed RNA extracted from PBMCs. This clonotype has ten or more counts. Its antigen is unidentified. This same sample was also taken into another study, of T cells in Graves' hyperthyroidism and ophthalmopathy.

This receptor was taken from a man between 25 and 39 years old with Graves disease. Here the sequenced sample was peripheral blood mononuclear cells (PBMCs), taken at new diagnosis, from a patient treated with antithyroid drugs. The chain recombines TRBV2 with TRBJ2-7; a weak D match, TRBD2 (5 bases). CDR3 in DNA: TGTGCCAGCAGTGAAGTCGGGGACTACGAGCAGTACTTC. This encodes CASSEVGDYEQYF.